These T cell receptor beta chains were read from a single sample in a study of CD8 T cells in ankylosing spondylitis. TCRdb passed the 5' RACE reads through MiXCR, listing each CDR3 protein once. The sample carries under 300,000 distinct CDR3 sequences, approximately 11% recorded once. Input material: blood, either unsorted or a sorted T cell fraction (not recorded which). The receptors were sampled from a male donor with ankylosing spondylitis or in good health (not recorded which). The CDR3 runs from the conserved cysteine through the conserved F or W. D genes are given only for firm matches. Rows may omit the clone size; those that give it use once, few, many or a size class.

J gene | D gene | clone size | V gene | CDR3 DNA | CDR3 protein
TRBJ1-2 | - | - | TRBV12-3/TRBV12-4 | TGTGCCAGCAGTTTGGGGCAGTGGGGCTACACCTTC | CASSLGQWGYTF
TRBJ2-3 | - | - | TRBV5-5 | TGTGCCAGCAGCTTTTGGGCGAACCGTAGAGATACGCAGTATTTT | CASSFWANRRDTQYF
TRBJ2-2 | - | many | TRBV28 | TGTGCCAGCAGTTTACTGGTTGGGGTCGGGGAGCTGTTTTTT | CASSLLVGVGELFF
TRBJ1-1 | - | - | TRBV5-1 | TGCGCCAGCAGCTGGGCTCTCACTGAAGCTTTCTTT | CASSWALTEAFF
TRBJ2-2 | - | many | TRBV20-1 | TGCAGTGTTCCAATAGCAGCGAACACCGGGGAGCTGTTTTTT | CSVPIAANTGELFF
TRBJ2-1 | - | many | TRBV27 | TGTGCCAGCAGTTTAGGGAGGCCAGGCAATGAGCAGTTCTTC | CASSLGRPGNEQFF
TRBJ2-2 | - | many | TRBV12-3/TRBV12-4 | TGTGCCAGCAGCCCGGTAATAAGGGAGCTGTTTTTT | CASSPVIRELFF
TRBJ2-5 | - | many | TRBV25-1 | TGTGCCAGCAGTGAAGCCCCAACGCCCGGGACTTTAACCCGAGAGACCCAGTACTTC | CASSEAPTPGTLTRETQYF
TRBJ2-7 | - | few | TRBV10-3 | TGTGCCATCAGTGAGTCGATGGGGCCAGGGGTAAACGAGCAGTACTTC | CAISESMGPGVNEQYF
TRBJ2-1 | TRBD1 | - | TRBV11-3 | TGTGCCAGCAGCCGGACCGGGACAGCCTACAATGAGCAGTTCTTC | CASSRTGTAYNEQFF
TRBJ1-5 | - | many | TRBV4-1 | TGCGCCAGCAGCCAATCTTCCAGGAGTTATCAGCCCCAGCATTTT | CASSQSSRSYQPQHF
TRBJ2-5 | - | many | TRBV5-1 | TGTGCCAGCAGTTTGAGGGAGACCCAGTACTTC | CASSLRETQYF
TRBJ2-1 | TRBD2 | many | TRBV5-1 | TGCGCCAGCAGCTTGGGTAGCGGGACTTACAATGAGCAGTTCTTC | CASSLGSGTYNEQFF
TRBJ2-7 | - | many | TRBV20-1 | TGCAGTGCTAGAAGTTGGGACGAAGAGCAGTACTTC | CSARSWDEEQYF
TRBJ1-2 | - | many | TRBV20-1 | TGCAGTGCTAGACTGGGGGTCGACTATGGCTACACCTTC | CSARLGVDYGYTF
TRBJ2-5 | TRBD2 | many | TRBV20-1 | TGCAGTGCTAGCGTTAGCGGGCTCCAAGAGACCCAGTACTTC | CSASVSGLQETQYF
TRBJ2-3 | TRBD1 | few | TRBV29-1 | TGCAGCGTTGTTCGGACAGGTCTCACAGATACGCAGTATTTT | CSVVRTGLTDTQYF
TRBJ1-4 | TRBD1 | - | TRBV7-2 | TGTGCCAGCAGCTTAGTAGGACAGGGACATGAAAAACTGTTTTTT | CASSLVGQGHEKLFF
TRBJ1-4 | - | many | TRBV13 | TGTGCCATCTCCATCAGGGGCTCTGAAAAACTGTTTTTT | CAISIRGSEKLFF
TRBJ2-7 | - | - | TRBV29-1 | TGCAGCGTTGCTACAGGTTCCTACGAGCAGTACTTC | CSVATGSYEQYF
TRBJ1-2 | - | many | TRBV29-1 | TGCAGCGTTGATTTGGGAAACTATGGCTACACCTTC | CSVDLGNYGYTF
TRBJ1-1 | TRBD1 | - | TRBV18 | TGTGCCAGCTCACCTGGGACAGGGCCTGAAGCTTTCTTT | CASSPGTGPEAFF
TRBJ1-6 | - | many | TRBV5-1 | TGCGCCAGCAGCAGGAGTGGCTCCTATAATTCACCCCTCCACTTT | CASSRSGSYNSPLHF
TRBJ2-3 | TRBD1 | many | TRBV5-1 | TGCGCCAGCAGCTTGCGACAGGGAGACACAGATACGCAGTATTTT | CASSLRQGDTDTQYF
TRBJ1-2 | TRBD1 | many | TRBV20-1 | TGCAGTGCTAACCCGGGACAGGGGTACACCTTC | CSANPGQGYTF
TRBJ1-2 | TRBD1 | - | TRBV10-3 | TGTGCCATCAGCGAGTGGACCCGGGACAGCCACTGGTATGGCTACACCTTC | CAISEWTRDSHWYGYTF